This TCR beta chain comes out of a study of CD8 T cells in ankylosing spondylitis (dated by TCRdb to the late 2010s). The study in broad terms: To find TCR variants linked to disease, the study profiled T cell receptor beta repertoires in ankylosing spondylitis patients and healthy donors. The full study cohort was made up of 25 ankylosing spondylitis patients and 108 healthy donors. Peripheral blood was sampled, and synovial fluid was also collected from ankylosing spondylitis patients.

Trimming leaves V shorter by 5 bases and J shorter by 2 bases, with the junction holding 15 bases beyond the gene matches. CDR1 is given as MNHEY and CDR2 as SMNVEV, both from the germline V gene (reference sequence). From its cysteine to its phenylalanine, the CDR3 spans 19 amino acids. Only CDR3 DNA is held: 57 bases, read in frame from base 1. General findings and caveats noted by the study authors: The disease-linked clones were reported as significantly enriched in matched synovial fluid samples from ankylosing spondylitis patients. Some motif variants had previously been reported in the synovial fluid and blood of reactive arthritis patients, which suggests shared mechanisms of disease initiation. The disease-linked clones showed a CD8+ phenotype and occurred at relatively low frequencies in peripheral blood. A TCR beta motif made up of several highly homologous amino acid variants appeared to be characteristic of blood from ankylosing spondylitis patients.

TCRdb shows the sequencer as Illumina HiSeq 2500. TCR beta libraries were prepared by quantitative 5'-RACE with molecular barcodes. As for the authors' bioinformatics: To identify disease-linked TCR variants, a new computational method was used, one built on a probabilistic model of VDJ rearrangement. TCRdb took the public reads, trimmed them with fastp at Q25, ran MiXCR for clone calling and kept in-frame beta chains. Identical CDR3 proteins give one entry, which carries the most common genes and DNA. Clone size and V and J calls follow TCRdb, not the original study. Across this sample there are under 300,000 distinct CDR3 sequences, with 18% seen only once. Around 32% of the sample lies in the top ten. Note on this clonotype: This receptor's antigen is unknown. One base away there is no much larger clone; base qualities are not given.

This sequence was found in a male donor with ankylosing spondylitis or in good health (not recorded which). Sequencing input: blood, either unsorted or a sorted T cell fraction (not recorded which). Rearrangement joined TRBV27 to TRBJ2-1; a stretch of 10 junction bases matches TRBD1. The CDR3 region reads CASSGLGTGDQGAYNEQFF. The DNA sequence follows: TGTGCCAGCAGTGGGCTCGGGACAGGGGACCAGGGGGCCTACAATGAGCAGTTCTTC.